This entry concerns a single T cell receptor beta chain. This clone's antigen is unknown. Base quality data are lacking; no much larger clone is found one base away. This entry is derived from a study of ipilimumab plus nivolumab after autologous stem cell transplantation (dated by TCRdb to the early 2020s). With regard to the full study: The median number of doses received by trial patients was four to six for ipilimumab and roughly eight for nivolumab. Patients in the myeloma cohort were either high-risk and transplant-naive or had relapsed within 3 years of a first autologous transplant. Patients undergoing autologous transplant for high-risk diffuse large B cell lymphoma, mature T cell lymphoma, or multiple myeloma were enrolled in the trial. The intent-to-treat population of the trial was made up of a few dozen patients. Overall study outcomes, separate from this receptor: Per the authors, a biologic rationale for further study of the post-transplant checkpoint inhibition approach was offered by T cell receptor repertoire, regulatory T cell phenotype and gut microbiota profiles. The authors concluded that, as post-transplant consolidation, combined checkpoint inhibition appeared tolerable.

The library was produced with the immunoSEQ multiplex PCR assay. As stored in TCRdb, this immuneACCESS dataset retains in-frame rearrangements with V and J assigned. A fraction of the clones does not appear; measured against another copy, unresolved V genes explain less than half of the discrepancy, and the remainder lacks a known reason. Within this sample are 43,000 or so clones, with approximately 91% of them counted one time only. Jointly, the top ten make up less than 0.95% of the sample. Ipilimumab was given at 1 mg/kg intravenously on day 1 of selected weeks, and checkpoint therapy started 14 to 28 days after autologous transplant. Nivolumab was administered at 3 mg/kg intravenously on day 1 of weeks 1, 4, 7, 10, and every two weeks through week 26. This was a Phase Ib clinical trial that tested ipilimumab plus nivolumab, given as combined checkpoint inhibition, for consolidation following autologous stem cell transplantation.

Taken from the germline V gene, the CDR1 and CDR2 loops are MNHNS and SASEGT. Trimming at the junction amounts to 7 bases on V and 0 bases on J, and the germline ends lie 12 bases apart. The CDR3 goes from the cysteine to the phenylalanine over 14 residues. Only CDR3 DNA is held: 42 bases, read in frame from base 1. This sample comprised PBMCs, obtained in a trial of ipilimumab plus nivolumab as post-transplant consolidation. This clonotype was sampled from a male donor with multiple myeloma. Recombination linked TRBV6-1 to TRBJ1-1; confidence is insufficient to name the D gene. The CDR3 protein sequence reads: CASTSPRMNTEAFF. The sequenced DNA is TGTGCCAGCACTAGCCCCCGAATGAACACTGAAGCTTTCTTT.